Listed below are T cell receptor beta chains from one sample, sequenced in a study of HIV-infected children after antiretroviral therapy interruption. TCRdb reprocessed the 3' RACE reads with MiXCR, giving one entry per CDR3 protein. The data show more than 35,000 distinct CDR3 sequences, about 6.5% seen once. The source material was CD45RA+ CD4+ T cells from PBMCs, pooled from several time points, sampled from a donor given antiretroviral therapy, either interrupted or continuous. The receptors shown here come from a pool of human donors with HIV. The CDR3 runs from the conserved cysteine through the conserved F or W. Each record gives: D gene, V gene, clone size, J gene, CDR3 protein, CDR3 DNA. D genes are given only for firm matches. Clone size is given for some rows only: seen once, a few or many times, or a class if the clone is expanded.

-	TRBV6-4	many	TRBJ2-2	CASSDEVGTGELFF	TGTGCCAGCAGTGACGAAGTTGGGACCGGGGAGCTGTTTTTT
-	TRBV2	few	TRBJ1-5	CASSGRHSDQPQHF	TGTGCCAGCAGTGGGCGGCACTCTGATCAGCCCCAGCATTTT
TRBD1	TRBV7-2	many	TRBJ1-1	CASRRDSREAFF	TGTGCCAGCAGGCGGGACAGCAGAGAAGCTTTCTTT
-	TRBV7-9	many	TRBJ1-4	CASSPNLVENLFF	TGTGCCAGCAGCCCCAATCTGGTCGAAAACCTGTTTTTT
-	TRBV12-3/TRBV12-4	many	TRBJ2-3	CASSRPSGASTDTQYF	TGTGCCAGCAGCCGACCCTCCGGGGCTAGCACAGATACGCAGTATTTT
-	TRBV5-4	few	TRBJ2-2	CASSLALPNTGELFF	TGTGCCAGCAGCTTGGCTCTACCGAACACCGGGGAGCTGTTTTTT
TRBD2	TRBV12-3/TRBV12-4	many	TRBJ2-7	CASSQTSGAYEQYF	TGTGCCAGCAGCCAGACTAGCGGAGCCTACGAGCAGTACTTC
TRBD2	TRBV12-3/TRBV12-4	many	TRBJ2-5	CASSLSRGVQETQYF	TGTGCCAGCAGTTTATCGCGGGGGGTACAAGAGACCCAGTACTTC
-	TRBV12-3/TRBV12-4	few	TRBJ1-2	CASSTTGQGGSYGYTF	TGTGCCAGCAGTACGACAGGCCAAGGGGGAAGTTATGGCTACACCTTC
TRBD2	TRBV20-1	many	TRBJ2-1	CSARELAGANEQFF	TGCAGTGCTAGAGAACTAGCGGGAGCAAATGAGCAGTTCTTC
-	TRBV6-1	many	TRBJ2-5	CASSDAGGAGQDTQYF	TGTGCCAGCAGTGATGCTGGGGGGGCTGGCCAAGACACCCAGTACTTT
TRBD2	TRBV19	many	TRBJ2-3	CASSGGLAGVDTQYF	TGTGCCAGTAGTGGGGGACTAGCGGGAGTAGATACGCAGTATTTT
TRBD1	TRBV5-1	few	TRBJ1-2	CASSYGQGGYTF	TGCGCCAGCAGTTATGGACAGGGAGGCTACACCTTC
-	TRBV12-5	many	TRBJ1-2	CASGPPGPYGYTF	TGTGCTAGTGGTCCCCCTGGTCCCTATGGCTACACCTTC
-	TRBV6-5	few	TRBJ2-7	CASSDAGEQYF	TGTGCCAGCAGTGATGCTGGTGAACAGTACTTC
-	TRBV24-1	many	TRBJ1-5	CATSDRGGQPQHF	TGTGCCACCAGTGACAGGGGTGGACAGCCCCAGCATTTT
TRBD1	TRBV4-3	few	TRBJ1-1	CASSPQTGLNTEAFF	TGCGCCAGCAGCCCGCAGACAGGGCTAAACACTGAAGCTTTCTTT
TRBD1	TRBV7-9	many	TRBJ2-3	CASSRRTGLSTDTQYF	TGTGCCAGCAGCCGCCGGACAGGTCTGTCCACAGATACGCAGTATTTT
-	TRBV20-1	few	TRBJ2-4	CSARALAHQYF	TGCAGTGCTAGGGCACTAGCCCATCAGTACTTC
-	TRBV12-5	many	TRBJ2-3	CASGFNDADTQYF	TGTGCTAGTGGATTCAACGATGCAGATACGCAGTATTTT
-	TRBV20-1	many	TRBJ1-4	CSAPRGINEKLFF	TGCAGTGCCCCCCGGGGAATTAATGAAAAACTGTTTTTT
TRBD1	TRBV12-3/TRBV12-4	many	TRBJ2-1	CASSARDRGRHEQFF	TGTGCCAGCAGCGCCCGGGACAGGGGACGGCATGAGCAGTTCTTC
-	TRBV27	few	TRBJ1-5	CASSLSGNQPQHF	TGTGCCAGCAGTTTATCTGGGAATCAGCCCCAGCATTTT
TRBD1	TRBV19	many	TRBJ1-1	CASRGTGNTEVFF	TGTGCCAGCAGAGGGACAGGGAACACAGAAGTCTTCTTT
-	TRBV20-1	many	TRBJ1-6	CSAGPGTDNSPLHF	TGCAGTGCTGGACCCGGGACGGACAATTCACCCCTCCACTTT
-	TRBV5-1	many	TRBJ1-3	CASSSELSGNTIYF	TGCGCCAGCAGCTCCGAACTCTCTGGAAACACCATATATTTT
-	TRBV29-1	few	TRBJ1-1	CSVGRGRTNTEAFF	TGCAGCGTTGGCCGGGGACGTACGAACACTGAAGCTTTCTTT
-	TRBV6-5	many	TRBJ1-1	CASSYSVAAPTRDTEAFF	TGTGCCAGCAGTTACTCGGTAGCGGCCCCCACCCGAGACACTGAAGCTTTCTTT
-	TRBV28	-	TRBJ2-3	CAINGTPYRDTQYF	TGTGCCATAAACGGGACCCCATATCGGGATACGCAGTATTTT
-	TRBV28	many	TRBJ2-7	CASSPRRRSYEQYF	TGTGCCAGCAGTCCCCGCCGGCGGTCCTACGAGCAGTACTTC
-	TRBV5-1	many	TRBJ2-2	CASSGGRGTGELFF	TGCGCCAGCAGCGGAGGAAGAGGGACTGGGGAGCTGTTTTTT
TRBD1	TRBV12-3/TRBV12-4	many	TRBJ2-1	CASSGGQGTYNEQFF	TGTGCCAGCAGTGGGGGACAGGGAACCTACAATGAGCAGTTCTTC
-	TRBV6-6	many	TRBJ2-4	CASSYSILQANIQYF	TGTGCCAGCAGTTACTCGATCTTGCAGGCTAACATTCAGTACTTC
TRBD1	TRBV5-1	few	TRBJ1-1	CASSLQGAGTEAFF	TGCGCCAGCAGCTTACAGGGGGCAGGGACTGAAGCTTTCTTT
-	TRBV9	many	TRBJ1-2	CASSVVSSYGYTF	TGTGCCAGCAGCGTAGTCTCATCCTATGGCTACACCTTC
-	TRBV7-4	many	TRBJ2-4	CASTHGDGAYPGTKNIQYF	TGTGCCAGCACCCACGGGGATGGGGCGTATCCGGGAACCAAAAACATTCAGTACTTC
TRBD2	TRBV2	few	TRBJ2-3	CASKAGGSTDTQYF	TGTGCCAGCAAGGCGGGAGGATCGACAGATACGCAGTATTTT
-	TRBV11-3	medium-sized	TRBJ2-3	CASSLSTDTQYF	TGTGCCAGCAGCCTCAGCACAGATACGCAGTATTTT
TRBD1	TRBV20-1	many	TRBJ2-7	CSARDLWQGDEQYF	TGCAGTGCTAGAGATCTCTGGCAGGGGGACGAGCAGTACTTC
-	TRBV5-5	many	TRBJ1-5	CASPRSNQPQHF	TGTGCCAGCCCGCGGAGCAATCAGCCCCAGCATTTT
-	TRBV12-3/TRBV12-4	many	TRBJ1-2	CASSVGRYGYTF	TGTGCCAGCAGTGTGGGGCGCTATGGCTACACCTTC
-	TRBV6-4	many	TRBJ2-7	CASGDAMISYEQYF	TGTGCCAGCGGTGATGCTATGATCTCCTATGAACAGTACTTC
TRBD1	TRBV3-1	many	TRBJ1-2	CASSPLTGNYGYTF	TGTGCCAGCAGCCCGTTGACAGGGAACTATGGCTACACCTTC
-	TRBV28	many	TRBJ2-1	CASPSRGLYNEQFF	TGTGCCAGTCCCAGCCGGGGCCTTTACAATGAGCAGTTCTTC
TRBD1	TRBV10-3	-	TRBJ1-2	CASSDETGGSDYTF	TGTGCCAGCAGTGATGAGACAGGGGGCTCCGACTACACCTTC
-	TRBV20-1	many	TRBJ2-5	CSARGSQETQYF	TGCAGTGCTAGAGGATCGCAAGAGACCCAGTACTTC
-	TRBV29-1	many	TRBJ2-3	CSVEGGRRSTDTQYF	TGCAGCGTTGAAGGAGGAAGACGGAGCACAGATACGCAGTATTTT
TRBD1	TRBV28	many	TRBJ2-5	CASPRTGGEVQETQYF	TGTGCCAGTCCGCGGACAGGGGGAGAGGTACAAGAGACCCAGTACTTC
-	TRBV20-1	many	TRBJ2-1	CSAKRPPGEQFF	TGCAGTGCTAAGAGACCGCCCGGTGAGCAGTTCTTC
TRBD1	TRBV29-1	many	TRBJ2-1	CSVEADGQGAFGEQFF	TGCAGCGTTGAAGCCGACGGACAGGGGGCCTTCGGGGAGCAGTTCTTC
TRBD1	TRBV5-1	few	TRBJ2-3	CASSPRQGGSTDTQYF	TGCGCCAGCAGCCCGAGACAGGGCGGTAGCACAGATACGCAGTATTTT
-	TRBV5-1	-	TRBJ2-4	CASSFGIGAKNIQYF	TGCGCCAGCAGCTTCGGTATTGGGGCCAAAAACATTCAGTACTTC
-	TRBV28	-	TRBJ2-1	CASQVSSYNEQFF	TGTGCCAGCCAGGTCAGCTCCTACAATGAGCAGTTCTTC
-	TRBV7-2	many	TRBJ2-3	CASSFGVRWTHF	TGTGCCAGCAGCTTTGGCGTTCGCTGGACCCATTTT
-	TRBV12-3/TRBV12-4	many	TRBJ1-1	CASSLIGPGTEAFF	TGTGCCAGCAGTTTAATAGGTCCGGGCACTGAAGCTTTCTTT